This T cell receptor (beta chain) was obtained from a study of CD8 T cells in Susac syndrome. Roughly 0.45 to 1 ug RNA was reverse transcribed with random hexamers. TCRdb passed the immunoSEQ multiplex PCR reads through MiXCR, listing each CDR3 protein once. The sample has 65,000 to 75,000 distinct CDR3 sequences; approximately 95% are singletons. Peripheral blood CD8+ and CD4+ T cells were profiled by TCR beta sequencing. TEMRA cells were FACS-enriched, unlike CD8+ and CD4+ T cells, which were negatively isolated. The V and J ends lost 2 bases and 9 bases respectively, with 20 bases between them. CDR1 and CDR2 (germline): SGHVS, FNYEAQ. The CDR3 loop spans 16 amino acids.

The sample consisted of CD8+ T cells from PBMCs. This clonotype originated in a human donor in good health. The chain has TRBV7-6 and TRBJ2-1; weak D call: TRBD1 (5 bases). DNA of the CDR3: TGTGCCAGCAGCTTAATGGGGCGAGGTTTTCTCTCTGAGCAGTTCTTC. Residues: CASSLMGRGFLSEQFF.